The clone carrying this T cell receptor beta chain was picked up many times. V gave up 3 bases and J gave up 1 base, with 7 bases separating them. The V gene's germline CDR1 is LGHDT and CDR2 YNNKEL (reference sequence). The CDR3 loop spans 14 amino acids. This specimen comes from a study of T cells after yellow fever vaccination. TCRdb independently ran MiXCR on the 5' RACE reads; one entry per CDR3 protein. The table lists approximately 31,000 distinct CDR3 sequences, roughly 10% of them singletons. The sequence was obtained from a young man who received the YFV17D yellow fever vaccine. The chain is built from TRBV3-1 and TRBJ2-1; D may be TRBD1 (5 bases). Sequenced here: PBMCs, either bulk or a sorted T-cell subset (CD4+, CD8+, memory, or dextramer-sorted; not recorded which), sampled less than 18 days after the first yellow fever vaccination. CDR3 sequence (DNA): TGTGCCAGCAGCCAGACAGCGTCCTACAATGAGCAGTTCTTC. Amino acids: CASSQTASYNEQFF.